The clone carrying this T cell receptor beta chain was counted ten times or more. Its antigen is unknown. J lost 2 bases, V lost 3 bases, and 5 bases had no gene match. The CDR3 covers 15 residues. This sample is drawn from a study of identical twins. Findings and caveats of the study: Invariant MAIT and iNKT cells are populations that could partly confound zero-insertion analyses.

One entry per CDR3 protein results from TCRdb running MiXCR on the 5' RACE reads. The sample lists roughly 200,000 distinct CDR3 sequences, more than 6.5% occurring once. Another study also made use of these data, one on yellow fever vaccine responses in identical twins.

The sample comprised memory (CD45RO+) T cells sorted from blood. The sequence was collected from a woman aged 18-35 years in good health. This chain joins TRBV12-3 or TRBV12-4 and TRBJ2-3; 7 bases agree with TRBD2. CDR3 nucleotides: TGTGCCAGCAGTTTGTCTAGCGGACCCACAGATACGCAGTATTTT. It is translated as CASSLSSGPTDTQYF.